One sample yielded the 14 T cell receptor beta chains listed below, sequenced in a study of blood T cell repertoires in COVID-19. Profiled with immunoSEQ multiplex PCR; TCRdb holds only in-frame clones, not every one. The sample yields about 130,000 clones, around nine tenths seen once. Input material: peripheral blood. The receptor set was obtained from a man aged 55 to 70 with COVID-19, enrolled during active disease.

The chain joins TRBV19 to TRBJ1-2; maybe TRBD1 (6 bases). CDR3 length equals 13 residues. Germline V gene sequence: CDR1 LNHDA, CDR2 SQIVND (reference sequence). V was pared by 4 bases and J by 7 bases, with 13 bases between. The CDR3 DNA follows: TGTGCCAGTAGTAGCTACAGGGCGGGTGGCTACACCTTC. Translating gives CASSSYRAGGYTF.

The chain has TRBV5-1 and TRBJ1-5, with D possibly matching TRBD1 (6 bases). Deletions cut 4 bases from V and 4 bases from J, with 15 bases between. Looked up from germline, CDR1 is SGHRS and CDR2 is YFSETQ. CDR3 size: 15 residues. CDR3: CASSQNPGTNQPQHF. The CDR3 DNA sequence: TGCGCCAGCAGCCAGAATCCAGGGACAAATCAGCCCCAGCATTTT.

V usage is TRBV5-1 and J usage is TRBJ2-7; maybe TRBD2 (5 bases). The CDR3 runs to 17 residues. The V end lost 0 bases, the J end lost 4 bases, and 20 bases lay between the germline ends. In germline, CDR1 is SGHRS, CDR2 YFSETQ. CDR3 loop: CASSLAFASSAEYEQYF. The CDR3, as DNA: TGCGCCAGCAGCTTGGCCTTTGCTAGCAGCGCCGAGTACGAGCAGTACTTC.

The gene calls are TRBV6-2 or TRBV6-3 and TRBJ1-2; D possibly corresponds to TRBD1 (6 bases). The CDR3 has 13 residues. Germline lookup yields CDR1 MNHEY and CDR2 SVGEGT. Deletions cut 2 bases from V and 7 bases from J, with 11 bases between. CDR3 in amino acids: CASSYGGGPGYTF. The CDR3 DNA follows: TGTGCCAGCAGTTACGGGGGGGGCCCTGGCTACACCTTC.

The CDR3 loop reads CASSQIGEDTQYF. CDR3 nucleotide sequence: TGTGCCAGCAGCCAAATCGGGGAAGATACGCAGTATTTT. The chain joins TRBV6-5 to TRBJ2-3, with TRBD2 as a possible D gene (5 bases). CDR1 MNHEY and CDR2 SVGAGI come from the germline V gene. V was shortened by 6 bases and J by 5 bases, with 12 bases between the two germline ends. The CDR3 loop spans 13 amino acids.

The chain is built from TRBV15 and TRBJ1-4, with D possibly matching TRBD1 (6 bases). The CDR3 has 16 amino acids. CDR1 is LNHNV, CDR2 YYDKDF, per germline (reference sequence). Trimming left V 1 base short and J 4 bases short, with 13 bases between. The CDR3 nucleotides read TGTGCCACCAGCAGAGGCGACAGGAACCTTAATGAAAAACTGTTTTTT. Translated, it gives CATSRGDRNLNEKLFF.

The CDR3 region has the DNA TGTGCCTGGAGTGGCCGACAGGGCGAGGGGAAGTACTTC. The encoded protein is CAWSGRQGEGKYF. V and J are TRBV30 and TRBJ2-7; 7 nucleotides agree with TRBD1. Germline values: CDR1 GTSNPN, CDR2 SVGIG (reference sequence). The CDR3 spans 13 residues. V trimming: 1 base; J trimming: 11 bases; junction bases outside the gene matches: 11.

This chain connects TRBV19 to TRBJ1-1; D unresolved. V shed 2 bases and J shed 1 base, with 14 bases lying between them. The CDR3 is 16 amino acids. Germline lookup yields CDR1 LNHDA and CDR2 SQIVND (reference sequence). CDR3 in amino acids: CASSIIDSGSNTEAFF. The CDR3 DNA is TGTGCCAGTAGTATAATAGACTCGGGGTCGAACACTGAAGCTTTCTTT.

The chain uses TRBV20-1 and TRBJ2-5; D gene unclear. This CDR3 is 12 amino acids long. V was clipped by 3 bases and J by 7 bases, with 12 bases between them. Germline lookup yields CDR1 DFQATT and CDR2 SNEGSKA (reference sequence). The CDR3 reads CSASGSSVTQYF. The CDR3 DNA sequence: TGCAGTGCTAGTGGTAGCAGCGTGACCCAGTACTTC.

The chain combines TRBV28 with TRBJ1-6, with a weak D call TRBD1 (5 bases). This CDR3 is built from 15 residues. Trimming removed 5 bases at V and 7 bases at J, with 15 bases between. Germline V CDR1 and CDR2: MDHEN, SYDVKM. The CDR3 coding sequence is TGTGCCAGCAGTGGAGGGGAACAGTTAAATTCACCCCTCCACTTT. As protein: CASSGGEQLNSPLHF.

The chain links TRBV19 to TRBJ1-3; D not certain. Germline CDR1 is LNHDA and CDR2 is SQIVND (reference sequence). The CDR3 sequence is 15 residues long. Trimming cost V 0 bases and J 2 bases, with 8 bases left between them. In nucleotides, the CDR3 is TGTGCCAGTAGTATAGATGCGGGTCCTGGAAACACCATATATTTT. Encoded protein: CASSIDAGPGNTIYF.

This clone was observed once. The chain recombines TRBV15 with TRBJ1-2; D is unclear. Trimming left V 4 bases short and J 8 bases short, with 17 bases between. The germline V gene has CDR1 LNHNV and CDR2 YYDKDF (reference sequence). The CDR3 totals 14 residues. The CDR3 region is CATSISREGRGYTF. CDR3 sequence (DNA): TGTGCCACCAGCATATCCCGGGAGGGTCGCGGCTACACCTTC.

The J gene is TRBJ1-4, the V gene TRBV3-1 (or the pseudogene TRBV3-2); no reliable D call. Germline V gives CDR1 LGHDT, CDR2 YNNKEL (reference sequence). This CDR3 contains 15 residues. V was pared by 0 bases and J by 7 bases, with 12 bases between. The CDR3, as DNA: TGTGCCAGCAGCCAAGATGGGAGAGATCGTGAAAAACTGTTTTTT. Protein sequence: CASSQDGRDREKLFF.

About this clone: Given a much more abundant clone one base away, this may be a read error. This rearrangement joins TRBV4-2 to TRBJ1-2, with a tentative D call TRBD1 (5 bases). In germline, CDR1 is LGHNA, CDR2 YNFKEQ. V was clipped by 1 base and J by 6 bases, with 9 bases between them. The length of the CDR3 is 13 residues. The CDR3 nucleotides read TGTGCCAGCAGCCAAGTAGGGGCGGATGGCTACACCTTC. Translation: CASSQVGADGYTF.